One sample yielded the 8 T cell receptor beta chains listed below, sequenced in a study of Graves' ophthalmopathy and Graves' hyperthyroidism. CDR3 regions of TCR beta were amplified from RNA transcripts. HTBI primers primed a first-round RT-PCR, and a second-round multiplex PCR followed. Each CDR3 protein gets one entry after TCRdb re-called the multiplex PCR reads with MiXCR. This table has 170,000 or so distinct CDR3 sequences, roughly two fifths appearing once. The sample consisted of peripheral blood. The receptors were gathered from a man under 40 with Graves' ophthalmopathy.

This clonotype was counted at least ten times. The rearrangement links TRBV28 to TRBJ2-7; TRBD2 agrees at 12 bases. The CDR3 has 18 residues. Trimming at V came to 5 bases and at J to 3 bases, leaving 14 bases not matched to a gene. Germline CDR1 reads MDHEN; CDR2 reads SYDVKM. The chain's CDR3 is CASSVPRMTSGSVYEQYF. The CDR3 nucleotides are TGTGCCAGCAGTGTCCCGCGAATGACTAGCGGGAGTGTCTACGAGCAGTACTTC.

The chain has TRBV28 and TRBJ1-2; possibly TRBD1 for D (6 bases). V dropped 4 bases and J dropped 6 bases, with 12 bases sitting between them. The CDR3 length is 13 residues. Germline V lookup: CDR1 MDHEN, CDR2 SYDVKM. DNA of the CDR3: TGTGCCAGCAGTTCCACAGGGTATGATGGCTACACCTTC. It specifies CASSSTGYDGYTF.

In its sample, this clonotype was seen many times. The chain uses TRBV7-2 and TRBJ1-1; D is unclear. The germline V gene encodes CDR1 SGHTA and CDR2 FQGNSA. V was trimmed by 1 base and J by 4 bases, leaving 10 bases between them. CDR3 length: 14 amino acids. The CDR3: CASSLGGDGTEAFF. CDR3 DNA sequence: TGTGCCAGCAGCTTAGGGGGAGATGGCACTGAAGCTTTCTTT.

V gene TRBV27 combines with J gene TRBJ2-7, with 11 bases lining up with TRBD2. The V segment lost 5 bases and the J segment 2 bases; nucleotides outside the gene matches: 8. There are 16 residues in the CDR3. CDR1 and CDR2 (germline): MNHEY, SMNVEV (reference sequence). The DNA of the CDR3 is TGTGCCAGCAGTCAAAGGACTAGCGGGCTTACCTACGAGCAGTACTTC. It codes for CASSQRTSGLTYEQYF.

This clonotype appeared a single time. This chain links TRBV6-1 with TRBJ1-2; weak D call: TRBD1 (5 bases). V shed 10 bases and J shed 2 bases, with 17 bases lying between them. The CDR3 has 14 amino acids. The germline V gene has CDR1 MNHNS and CDR2 SASEGT. The CDR3 DNA reads TGTGCCACCCAGCGCAGGGAGACGAACTATGGCTACACCTTC. Translating gives CATQRRETNYGYTF.

This clonotype was detected ten times or more. V usage is TRBV28 and J usage is TRBJ1-5; D is possibly TRBD1 (5 bases). Trimming removed 7 bases from V and 4 bases from J, with 23 bases in between. CDR3 length: 17 amino acids. CDR1 and CDR2 (germline): MDHEN, SYDVKM. The CDR3 nucleotides are TGTGCCAGCAAACCGCCAGCCCGGCGGGGCTTAAATCAGCCCCAGCATTTT. Residues: CASKPPARRGLNQPQHF.

This clonotype has at least ten counts. The J gene is TRBJ1-2, the V gene TRBV20-1; 7 nucleotides align to TRBD1. The J segment lost 2 bases and the V segment lost 6 bases, leaving 3 bases of the junction unmatched. CDR1 DFQATT and CDR2 SNEGSKA come from the germline V gene (reference sequence). The CDR3 is 12 amino acids. The CDR3 sequence is CSAMTGNYGYTF. The CDR3 bases are TGCAGTGCCATGACAGGGAACTATGGCTACACCTTC.

The chain joins TRBV9 to TRBJ2-7; D uncertain. V shed 0 bases and J shed 7 bases, with 11 bases lying between them. This CDR3 has 13 amino acids. Germline CDR1 SGDLS, CDR2 YYNGEE. The CDR3 sequence: CASSVDPDEEQYF. The CDR3 DNA sequence: TGTGCCAGCAGCGTAGACCCGGACGAGGAGCAGTACTTC.